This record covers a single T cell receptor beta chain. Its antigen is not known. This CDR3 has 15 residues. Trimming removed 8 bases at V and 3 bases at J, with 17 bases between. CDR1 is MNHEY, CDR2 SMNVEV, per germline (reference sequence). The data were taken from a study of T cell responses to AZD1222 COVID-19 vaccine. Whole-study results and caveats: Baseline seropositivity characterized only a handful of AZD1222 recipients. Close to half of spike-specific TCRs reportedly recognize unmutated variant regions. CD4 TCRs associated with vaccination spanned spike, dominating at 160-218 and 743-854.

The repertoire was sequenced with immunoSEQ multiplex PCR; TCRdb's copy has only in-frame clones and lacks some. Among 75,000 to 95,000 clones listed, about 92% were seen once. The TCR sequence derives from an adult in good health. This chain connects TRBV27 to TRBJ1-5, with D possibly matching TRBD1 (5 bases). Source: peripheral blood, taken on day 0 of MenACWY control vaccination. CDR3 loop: CASGLQGGYNQPQHF. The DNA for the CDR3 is TGTGCCAGCGGGCTTCAGGGTGGGTACAATCAGCCCCAGCATTTT.